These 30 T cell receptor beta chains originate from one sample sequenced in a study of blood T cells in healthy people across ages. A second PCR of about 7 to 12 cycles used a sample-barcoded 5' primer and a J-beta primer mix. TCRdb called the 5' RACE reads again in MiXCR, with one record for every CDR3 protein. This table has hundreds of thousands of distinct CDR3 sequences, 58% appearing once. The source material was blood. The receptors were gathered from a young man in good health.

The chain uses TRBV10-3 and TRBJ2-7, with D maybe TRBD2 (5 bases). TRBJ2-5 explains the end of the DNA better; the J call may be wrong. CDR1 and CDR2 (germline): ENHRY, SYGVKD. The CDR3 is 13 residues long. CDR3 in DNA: TGTGCCACCGCCAGGACTGAGTGGGAGACCCAGTACTTC. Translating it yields CATARTEWETQYF.

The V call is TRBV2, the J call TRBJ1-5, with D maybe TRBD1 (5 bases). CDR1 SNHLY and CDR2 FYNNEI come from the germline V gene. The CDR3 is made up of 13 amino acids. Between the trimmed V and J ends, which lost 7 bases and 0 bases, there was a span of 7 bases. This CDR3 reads CASKGSSNQPQHF. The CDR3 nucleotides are TGTGCCAGCAAGGGGAGTAGCAATCAGCCCCAGCATTTT. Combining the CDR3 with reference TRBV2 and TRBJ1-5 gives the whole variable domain EPEVTQTPSHQVTQMGQEVILRCVPISNHLYFYWYRQILGQKVEFLVSFYNNEISEKSEIFDDQFSVERPDGSNFTLKIRSTKLEDSAMYFCASKGSSNQPQHFGDGTRLSIL.

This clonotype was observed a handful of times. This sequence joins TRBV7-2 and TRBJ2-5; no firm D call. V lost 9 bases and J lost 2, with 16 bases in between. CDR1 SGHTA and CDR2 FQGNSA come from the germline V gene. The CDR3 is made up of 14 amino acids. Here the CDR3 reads CASVPDPSQETQYF. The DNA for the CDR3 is TGTGCCAGTGTTCCGGACCCCTCACAAGAGACCCAGTACTTC.

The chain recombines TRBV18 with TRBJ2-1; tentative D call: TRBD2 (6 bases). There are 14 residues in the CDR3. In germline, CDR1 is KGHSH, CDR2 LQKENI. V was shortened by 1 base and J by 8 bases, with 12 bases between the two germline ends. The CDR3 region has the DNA TGTGCCAGCTCACCACAGGGAGGTGGGTATGAGCAGTTCTTC. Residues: CASSPQGGGYEQFF.

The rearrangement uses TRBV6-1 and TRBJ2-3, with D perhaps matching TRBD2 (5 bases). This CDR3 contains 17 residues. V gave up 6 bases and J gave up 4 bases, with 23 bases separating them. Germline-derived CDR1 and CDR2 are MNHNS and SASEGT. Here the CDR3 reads CASRGFWTPKFPDTQYF. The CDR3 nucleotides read TGTGCCAGCAGGGGCTTTTGGACTCCAAAATTTCCAGATACGCAGTATTTT.

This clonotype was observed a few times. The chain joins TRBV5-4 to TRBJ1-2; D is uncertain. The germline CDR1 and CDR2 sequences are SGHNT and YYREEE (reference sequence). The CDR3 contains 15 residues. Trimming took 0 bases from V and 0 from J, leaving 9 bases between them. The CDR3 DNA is TGTGCCAGCAGCTTGGACAGAGCAGCTAACTATGGCTACACCTTC. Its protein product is CASSLDRAANYGYTF. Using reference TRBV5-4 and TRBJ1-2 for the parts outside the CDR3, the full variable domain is ETGVTQSPTHLIKTRGQQVTLRCSSQSGHNTVSWYQQALGQGPQFIFQYYREEENGRGNFPPRFSGLQFPNYSSELNVNALELDDSALYLCASSLDRAANYGYTFGSGTRLTVV.

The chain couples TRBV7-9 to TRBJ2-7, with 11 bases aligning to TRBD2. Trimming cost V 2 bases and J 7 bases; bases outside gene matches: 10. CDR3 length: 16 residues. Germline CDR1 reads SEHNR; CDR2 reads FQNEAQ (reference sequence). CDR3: CASSLRGTSGLREQYF. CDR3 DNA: TGTGCCAGCAGCTTACGGGGGACTAGCGGATTGAGGGAGCAGTACTTC.

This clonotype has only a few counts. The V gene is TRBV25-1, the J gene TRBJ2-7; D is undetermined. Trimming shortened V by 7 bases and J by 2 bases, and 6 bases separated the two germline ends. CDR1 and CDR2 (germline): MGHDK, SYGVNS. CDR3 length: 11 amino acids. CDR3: CASKQAYEQYF. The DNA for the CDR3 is TGTGCCAGCAAGCAGGCCTACGAGCAGTACTTC.

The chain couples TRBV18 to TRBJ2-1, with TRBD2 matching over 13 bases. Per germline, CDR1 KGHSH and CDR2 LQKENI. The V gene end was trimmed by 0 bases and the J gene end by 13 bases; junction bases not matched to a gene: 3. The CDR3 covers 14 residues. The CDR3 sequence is CASSPPGLAGVQFF. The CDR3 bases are TGTGCCAGCTCACCACCAGGACTAGCGGGAGTTCAGTTCTTC.

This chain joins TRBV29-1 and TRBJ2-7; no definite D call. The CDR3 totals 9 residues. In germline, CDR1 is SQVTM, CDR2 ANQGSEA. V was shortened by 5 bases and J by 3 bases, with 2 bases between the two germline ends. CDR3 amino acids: CSVRYEQYF. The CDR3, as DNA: TGCAGCGTTCGCTACGAGCAGTACTTC.

As DNA, the CDR3 is TGTGCCAGCAGACCAGGGACGGACGGCTACGAGCAGTACTTC. Amino acids: CASRPGTDGYEQYF. The chain employs TRBV28 and TRBJ2-7; D is perhaps TRBD1 or TRBD2 (5 bases each). The ends were cut back, 6 bases at V and 3 bases at J, with 15 bases in the middle. Germline loops: CDR1 MDHEN, CDR2 SYDVKM. The CDR3 extends over 14 amino acids.

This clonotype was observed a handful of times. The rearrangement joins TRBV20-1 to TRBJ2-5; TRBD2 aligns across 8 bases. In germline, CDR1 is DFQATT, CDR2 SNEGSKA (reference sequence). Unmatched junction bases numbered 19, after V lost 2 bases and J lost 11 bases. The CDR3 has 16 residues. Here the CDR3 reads CSARPPGGTSGPYQYF. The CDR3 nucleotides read TGCAGTGCTAGACCCCCCGGCGGAACTAGCGGACCCTATCAGTACTTC.

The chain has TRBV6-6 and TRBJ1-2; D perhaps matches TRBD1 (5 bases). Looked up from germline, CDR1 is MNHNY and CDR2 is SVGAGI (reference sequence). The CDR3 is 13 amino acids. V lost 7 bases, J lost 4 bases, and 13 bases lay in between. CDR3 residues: CASTNGGAYGYTF. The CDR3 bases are TGTGCCAGCACCAATGGCGGGGCCTATGGCTACACCTTC.

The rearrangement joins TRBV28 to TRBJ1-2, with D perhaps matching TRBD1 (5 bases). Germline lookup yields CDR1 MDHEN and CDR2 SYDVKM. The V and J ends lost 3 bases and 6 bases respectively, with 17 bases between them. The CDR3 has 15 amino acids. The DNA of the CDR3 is TGTGCCAGCAGTTTGGTTGATCGGGGGAGTGATGGCTACACCTTC. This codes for CASSLVDRGSDGYTF.

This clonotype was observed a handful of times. CDR3 sequence (DNA): TGTGCCAGCAGCCCCCGTCTGTCTTCGCCAGAGTCACCCCTCCACTTT. Its protein product is CASSPRLSSPESPLHF. The chain employs TRBV9 and TRBJ1-6; D remains unclear. This CDR3 has 16 amino acids. Trimming removed 4 bases at V and 10 bases at J, with 21 bases between. CDR1 and CDR2 from the germline V gene are SGDLS and YYNGEE.

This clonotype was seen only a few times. CDR3 DNA sequence: TGCAGCGTTGAAGATCCTTACGGGGGTGGCTCCTACAATGAGCAGTTCTTC. This sequence encodes CSVEDPYGGGSYNEQFF. The chain uses TRBV29-1 and TRBJ2-1; the D gene is possibly TRBD2 (6 bases). V was trimmed by 0 bases and J by 0 bases, leaving 15 bases between them. Germline V gene data show CDR1 as SQVTM and CDR2 as ANQGSEA. This CDR3 has 17 residues.

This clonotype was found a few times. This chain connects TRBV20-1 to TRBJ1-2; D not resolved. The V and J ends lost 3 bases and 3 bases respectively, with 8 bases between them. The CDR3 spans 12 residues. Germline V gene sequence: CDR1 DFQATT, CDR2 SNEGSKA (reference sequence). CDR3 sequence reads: CSASLPDYGYTF. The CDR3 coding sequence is TGCAGTGCTAGTCTTCCAGACTATGGCTACACCTTC.

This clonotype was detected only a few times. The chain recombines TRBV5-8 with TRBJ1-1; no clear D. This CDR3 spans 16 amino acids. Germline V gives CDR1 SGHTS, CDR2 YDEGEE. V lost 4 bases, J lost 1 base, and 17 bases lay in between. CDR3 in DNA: TGTGCCAGCAGCCCTCACCCAGGACGGACGAACACTGAAGCTTTCTTT. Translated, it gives CASSPHPGRTNTEAFF.

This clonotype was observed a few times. This chain's CDR3 is CASSFGGNTYEQYF. DNA for the CDR3: TGTGCCAGCAGCTTTGGCGGAAATACCTACGAGCAGTACTTC. The V gene is TRBV7-2, the J gene TRBJ2-5; no clear D. The DNA matches TRBJ2-7 better at its end, which makes the J call doubtful. From germline, CDR1 is SGHTA and CDR2 FQGNSA. This CDR3 contains 14 residues.

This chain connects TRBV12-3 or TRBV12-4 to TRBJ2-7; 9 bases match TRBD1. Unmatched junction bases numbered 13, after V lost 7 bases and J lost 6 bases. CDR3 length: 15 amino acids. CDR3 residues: CASNRPGTGPLEQYF. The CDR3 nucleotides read TGTGCCAGCAACAGGCCCGGGACAGGGCCTCTCGAGCAGTACTTC.

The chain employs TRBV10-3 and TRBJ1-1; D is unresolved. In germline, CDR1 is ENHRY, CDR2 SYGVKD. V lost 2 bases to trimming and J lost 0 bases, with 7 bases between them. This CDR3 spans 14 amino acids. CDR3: CAISEVRMNTEAFF. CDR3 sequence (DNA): TGTGCCATCAGTGAGGTAAGAATGAACACTGAAGCTTTCTTT.

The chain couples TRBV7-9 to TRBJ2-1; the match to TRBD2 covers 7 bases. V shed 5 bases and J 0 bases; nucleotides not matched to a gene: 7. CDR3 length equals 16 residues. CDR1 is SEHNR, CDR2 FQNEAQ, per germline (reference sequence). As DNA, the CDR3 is TGTGCCAGCAGCCCAGGGAGCGGGAACTCCTACAATGAGCAGTTCTTC. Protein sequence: CASSPGSGNSYNEQFF.

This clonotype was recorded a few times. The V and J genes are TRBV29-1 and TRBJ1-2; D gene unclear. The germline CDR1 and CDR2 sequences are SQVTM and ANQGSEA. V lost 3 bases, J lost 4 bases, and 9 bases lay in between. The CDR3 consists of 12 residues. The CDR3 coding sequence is TGCAGCGTTGAGAGGGTGGGCTATGGCTACACCTTC. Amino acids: CSVERVGYGYTF.

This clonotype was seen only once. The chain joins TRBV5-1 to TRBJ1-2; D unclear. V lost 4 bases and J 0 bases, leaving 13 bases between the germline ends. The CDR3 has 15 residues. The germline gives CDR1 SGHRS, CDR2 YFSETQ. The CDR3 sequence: CASSGTTAANYGYTF. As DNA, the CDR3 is TGCGCCAGCAGCGGTACGACGGCAGCTAACTATGGCTACACCTTC. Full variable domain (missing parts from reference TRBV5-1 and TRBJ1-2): KAGVTQTPRYLIKTRGQQVTLSCSPISGHRSVSWYQQTPGQGLQFLFEYFSETQRNKGNFPGRFSGRQFSNSRSEMNVSTLELGDSALYLCASSGTTAANYGYTFGSGTRLTVV.

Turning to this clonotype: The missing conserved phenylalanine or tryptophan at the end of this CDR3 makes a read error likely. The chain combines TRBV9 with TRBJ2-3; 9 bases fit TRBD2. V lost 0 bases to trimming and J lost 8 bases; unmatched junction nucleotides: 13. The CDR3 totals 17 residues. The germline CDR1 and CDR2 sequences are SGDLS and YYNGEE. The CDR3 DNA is TGTGCCAGCAGCGTAGCTACTACTAGCGGGCCCTTTGGTACGCAGTATTTA. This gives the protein CASSVATTSGPFGTQYL.

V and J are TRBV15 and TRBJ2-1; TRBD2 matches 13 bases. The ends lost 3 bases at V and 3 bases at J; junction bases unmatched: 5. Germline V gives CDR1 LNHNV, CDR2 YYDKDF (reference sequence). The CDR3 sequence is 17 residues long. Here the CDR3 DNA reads TGTGCCACCAGCAGTCTGGGACTAGCGGGATACTACAATGAGCAGTTCTTC. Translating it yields CATSSLGLAGYYNEQFF.

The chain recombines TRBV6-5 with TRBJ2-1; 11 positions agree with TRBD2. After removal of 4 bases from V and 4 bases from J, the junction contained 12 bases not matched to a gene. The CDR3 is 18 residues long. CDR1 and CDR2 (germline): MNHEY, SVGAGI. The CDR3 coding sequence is TGTGCCAGCAGTTCCAGTAGCGGGAGGGCAGTGGGATACAATGAGCAGTTCTTC. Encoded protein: CASSSSSGRAVGYNEQFF.

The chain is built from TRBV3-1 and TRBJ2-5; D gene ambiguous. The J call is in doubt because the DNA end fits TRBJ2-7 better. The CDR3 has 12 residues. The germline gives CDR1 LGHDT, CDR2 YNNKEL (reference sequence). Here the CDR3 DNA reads TGTGCCAGCAGCGCCTCCGTCTCCGAGCAGTACTTC. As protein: CASSASVSEQYF.

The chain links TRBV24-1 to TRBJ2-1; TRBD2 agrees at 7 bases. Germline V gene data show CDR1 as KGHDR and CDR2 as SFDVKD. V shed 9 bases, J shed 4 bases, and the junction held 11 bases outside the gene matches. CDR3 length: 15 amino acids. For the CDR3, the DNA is TGTGCCACCGCAAATAGCGGGCAAGGGTACAATGAGCAGTTCTTC. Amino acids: CATANSGQGYNEQFF.

The CDR3 DNA reads as TGTGCCAGCAGCTCAGCACAGTACTACGAGCAGTACTTC. Protein product: CASSSAQYYEQYF. V gene TRBV7-6 combines with J gene TRBJ2-7, with D uncertain. V lost 4 bases, J lost 3 bases, and 10 bases lay in between. CDR3 size: 13 residues. Per germline, CDR1 SGHVS and CDR2 FNYEAQ.